This TCR beta chain was retrieved from a study of blood T cell repertoires in COVID-19. Looking at the study overall: Specimens from acute and convalescent COVID-19 originated in the United States, Italy and Spain. T cells, B-cell-depleted T cells, or PBMCs provided the cDNA or gDNA that served as material.

V trimming: 5 bases; J trimming: 9 bases; junction bases outside the gene matches: 10. Germline CDR1 and CDR2: SNHLY and FYNNEI. The CDR3 runs 15 residues. In the authors' workflow: Scientists estimated how many nucleated cells there were by amplifying reference gene primers. Measured with immunoSEQ multiplex PCR; TCRdb has only the in-frame clones, and not every one. V and J calls and clone size come straight from that table; D and trimming were deduced from the DNA. The sample holds hundreds of thousands of clones, about four fifths seen once. The chain carries TRBV2 and TRBJ1-3; 10 nucleotides agree with TRBD1. The sequence came from a woman aged 50 to 60 with acute or convalescent COVID-19. Sequencing was performed on peripheral blood. The CDR3 loop is CASSKDRGHRGTIYF. The CDR3 region has the DNA TGTGCCAGCAGTAAAGACAGGGGGCATCGAGGCACCATATATTTT.